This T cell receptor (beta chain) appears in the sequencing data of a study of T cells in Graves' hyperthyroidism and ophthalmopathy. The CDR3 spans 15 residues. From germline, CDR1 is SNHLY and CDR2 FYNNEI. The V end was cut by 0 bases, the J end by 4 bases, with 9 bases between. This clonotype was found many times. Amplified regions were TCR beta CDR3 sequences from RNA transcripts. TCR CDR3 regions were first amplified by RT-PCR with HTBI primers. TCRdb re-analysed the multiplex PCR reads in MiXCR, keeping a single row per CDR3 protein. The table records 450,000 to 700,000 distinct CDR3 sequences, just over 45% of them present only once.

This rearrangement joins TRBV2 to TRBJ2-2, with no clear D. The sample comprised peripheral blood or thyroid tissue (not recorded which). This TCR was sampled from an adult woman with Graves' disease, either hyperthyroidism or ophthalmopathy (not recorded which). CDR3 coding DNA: TGTGCCAGCAGTGAAGCCACCGGTGGCACCGGGGAGCTGTTTTTT. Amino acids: CASSEATGGTGELFF.